These T cell receptor beta chains were read from a single sample in a study of blood T cell repertoires in COVID-19. The protocol was immunoSEQ multiplex PCR, while the TCRdb copy is restricted to in-frame clones and leaves out a portion. Here the sample spans some 140,000 clones, less than 90% being singletons. Sequencing input: PBMCs or T cells enriched from blood (not recorded which). Source of these receptors: a man aged 35-49 years with acute COVID-19. The CDR3 runs from the conserved cysteine through the conserved F or W. A D gene is named only where the DNA matches it firmly. Not all rows give a size; the values are once, few, many and, for expanded clones, a class.

j_call d_call v_call clone_size cdr3_nt cdr3_aa
TRBJ1-5 NA TRBV28 NA TGTGCCAGCAGTCGTCAACCACAGGGAAGCAATCAGCCCCAGCATTTT CASSRQPQGSNQPQHF
TRBJ1-1 NA TRBV6-5 NA TGTGCCAGCAGCCCCGGGACAACTGAAGCTTTCTTT CASSPGTTEAFF
TRBJ2-1 TRBD2 TRBV9 NA TGTGCCAGCAGCCTCTTGGGGAGCGGGGATGAGCAGTTCTTC CASSLLGSGDEQFF
TRBJ2-7 NA TRBV2 NA TGTGCCAGCAGTGAGGGGTACAGGGCGGTAACCTACGAGCAGTACTTC CASSEGYRAVTYEQYF
TRBJ1-2 NA TRBV4-1 NA TGCGCCAGCAGCCGACAGGTTGATAACTATGGCTACACCTTC CASSRQVDNYGYTF
TRBJ2-5 NA TRBV24-1 NA TGTGCCACCAGTGATGATAGGGCCCCAAGAGGGGAGACCCAGTACTTC CATSDDRAPRGETQYF
TRBJ2-6 TRBD2 TRBV19 NA TGTGCCAGTAGTATGGCGCGGGGGGCCGGGGCTCCTGGGGCCAACGTCCTGACTTTC CASSMARGAGAPGANVLTF
TRBJ2-1 TRBD2 TRBV24-1 NA TGTGCCACCAGTGATCCTGGACTAGCGAACATCTACAATGAGCAGTTCTTC CATSDPGLANIYNEQFF
TRBJ1-5 TRBD1 TRBV27 NA TGTGCCAGCAGGTCACAGGGGGACAATCAGCCCCAGCATTTT CASRSQGDNQPQHF
TRBJ2-7 TRBD2 TRBV28 NA TGTGCCAGCAGTCCACCCGAAGCGGGAGGCGAGCAGTACTTC CASSPPEAGGEQYF
TRBJ1-1 NA TRBV18 NA TGTGCCAGCTCACGGACCAGGGGTGAGAACACTGAAGCTTTCTTT CASSRTRGENTEAFF
TRBJ2-1 NA TRBV28 NA TGTGCCAGCAGTACCTCCAGCGGCCTGGCAAGGAGCTATGAGCAGTTCTTC CASSTSSGLARSYEQFF
TRBJ1-3 NA TRBV6-5 NA TGTGCCAGCAGCCCAGGGGATCTTGGAAACACCATATATTTT CASSPGDLGNTIYF
TRBJ2-2 NA TRBV23-1 NA TGCGCCAGCAGTCAATGGATAAGGGGGACTAAATACACCGGGGAGCTGTTTTTT CASSQWIRGTKYTGELFF
TRBJ1-2 NA TRBV28 NA TGTGCCAGCAACATGGGACTCTCCTCGTCTTCCTATGGCTACACCTTC CASNMGLSSSSYGYTF
TRBJ2-3 TRBD2 TRBV7-2 NA TGTGCCAGCAGCCATCCACAACGAGAAAGACTAGCCCCAGATACGCAGTATTTT CASSHPQRERLAPDTQYF
TRBJ2-7 NA TRBV25-1 NA TGTGCCAGCAGTGCGGCAGGATCGCGCGAGCAGTACTTC CASSAAGSREQYF
TRBJ1-5 TRBD1 TRBV19 NA TGTGCCAGTAGTATCTGGGGTTGGGGACAGGGGGCGGTCAATCAGCCCCAGCATTTT CASSIWGWGQGAVNQPQHF
TRBJ1-3 NA TRBV3-1/TRBV3-2 NA TGTGCCAGCAGCCCTGGACTGACTGGAAACACCATATATTTT CASSPGLTGNTIYF
TRBJ2-2 TRBD2 TRBV7-2 NA TGTGCCAGCAGCCCCCCCGGGACTAGCGGGATCACCGGGGAGCTGTTTTTT CASSPPGTSGITGELFF
TRBJ1-4 TRBD1 TRBV9 NA TGTGCCAGCAGCCCAGACCTCCCAGGGGGTGAAAAACTGTTTTTT CASSPDLPGGEKLFF
TRBJ1-1 TRBD1 TRBV10-1 NA TGCGCCAGCAGTGAGTCAAGACAGGGGGCCACTGAAGCTTTCTTT CASSESRQGATEAFF
TRBJ2-3 TRBD2 TRBV9 NA TGTGCCAGCAGCGTAGGCTCTAGCGGGAGTACAGATACGCAGTATTTT CASSVGSSGSTDTQYF
TRBJ2-7 TRBD1 TRBV4-1 NA TGCGCCAGCAGGGCAACCGGGACAGCTTCCTACGAGCAGTACTTC CASRATGTASYEQYF
TRBJ2-3 TRBD2 TRBV28 once TGTGCCAGCAGCCCTCTAGCGGGAGGGCCCGACACGCAGTATTTT CASSPLAGGPDTQYF
TRBJ2-7 TRBD2 TRBV6-2/TRBV6-3 NA TGTGCCAGCAGTAAACCGGGACTAATAATTTACGAGCAGTACTTC CASSKPGLIIYEQYF
TRBJ2-5 TRBD2 TRBV6-5 many TGTGCCAGCAGTTACAACCGGGAACGGGGGGAGTACTTC CASSYNRERGEYF
TRBJ1-1 TRBD1 TRBV30 NA TGTGCCTGGAGTCCAGGACAGGGGGATGAAGCTTTCTTT CAWSPGQGDEAFF
TRBJ2-7 NA TRBV3-1/TRBV3-2 NA TGTGCCAGCAGCCAAGGTGCCCTCGGGACTGTCTTC CASSQGALGTVF
TRBJ2-1 NA TRBV18 once TGTGCCAGCTCACCCGATAGTACGCAGTTCTTC CASSPDSTQFF
TRBJ1-1 NA TRBV4-3 once TGCGCCAGCAGCCAAGACAGGGGTCGTACTGAAGCTTTCTTT CASSQDRGRTEAFF
TRBJ2-7 NA TRBV19 NA TGTGCCAGTAGTACCCCAGGACTTCGGGGGGCGGCCTACGAGCAGTACTTC CASSTPGLRGAAYEQYF
TRBJ1-2 NA TRBV7-9 NA TGTGCCAGCACCTTGGAGGCGGGGGTTTTTTATGGCTACACCTTC CASTLEAGVFYGYTF
TRBJ1-6 NA TRBV19 NA TGTGCCAGTAGAATTCAAGAGTCTTCACCCCTCCACTTT CASRIQESSPLHF
TRBJ1-1 NA TRBV6-5 once TGTGCCAGCAGTTACTCTAGGGGTCTTGGGAAGGGGATCTTT CASSYSRGLGKGIF
TRBJ2-5 TRBD2 TRBV11-3 NA TGTGCCAGCAGCTTGGGCCCGGCGGGGGGACAAGAGACCCAGTACTTC CASSLGPAGGQETQYF
TRBJ1-5 NA TRBV4-1 NA TGCGCCAGCAGCCTCATGCCGGGACAACTCAATCAGCCCCAGCATTTT CASSLMPGQLNQPQHF
TRBJ2-7 NA TRBV7-2 once TGTGCCAGCAGCTGGGACTTCTCCTACGAGCAGTACTTC CASSWDFSYEQYF
TRBJ1-6 NA TRBV2 NA TGTGCCAGCAGTGCCGGAGAGGGAAGCTCCTATAATTCACCCCTCCACTTT CASSAGEGSSYNSPLHF
TRBJ2-5 NA TRBV7-9 NA TGTGCCAGCAGCACAACCGTTGCAGGGTTATGGGAGACCCAGTACTTC CASSTTVAGLWETQYF
TRBJ2-1 TRBD1 TRBV7-2 few TGTGCCAGCAGCTTAGTATCGGGACAGGGGGTAGGCAATGAGCAGTTCTTC CASSLVSGQGVGNEQFF
TRBJ1-5 TRBD1 TRBV18 NA TGTGCCAGCTCACCCGGGACAGGCAATCAGCCCCAGCATTTT CASSPGTGNQPQHF
TRBJ1-5 NA TRBV7-2 few TGTGCCAGCAGCCCCCCCGGGGTCCCGGGGCCCCAGCATTTT CASSPPGVPGPQHF
TRBJ2-2 TRBD2 TRBV7-7 NA TGTGCCAGCAGCTTAGGAATAAGGAGCGGGGCCGGGGAGCTGTTTTTT CASSLGIRSGAGELFF
TRBJ2-7 NA TRBV18 once TGTGCCAGCTCACAGATGGCAGATTACTCCTACGAGCAGTACTTC CASSQMADYSYEQYF
TRBJ1-2 NA TRBV6-5 NA TGTGCCAGCCGTAGAGGCTCAGGGAAGTCGAATGGCTACACCTTC CASRRGSGKSNGYTF
TRBJ2-7 NA TRBV4-3 NA TGCGCCAGCAGCCAAGGGGTGGGACTGGTCTACGAGCAGTACTTC CASSQGVGLVYEQYF
TRBJ2-3 NA TRBV27 NA TGTGCCAGCAGTTTCGGCGGAATAAGCACAGATACGCAGTATTTT CASSFGGISTDTQYF
TRBJ2-7 NA TRBV28 NA TGTGCCAGCAGTTTATTCAGCACAGGGAAGTCGTACGAGCAGTACTTC CASSLFSTGKSYEQYF
TRBJ1-5 NA TRBV2 NA TGTGCCAGCAGACTAGGACTGGCTGATCAGCCCCAGCATTTT CASRLGLADQPQHF
TRBJ2-6 TRBD1 TRBV7-8 few TGTGCCAGCAGCTCGACAGGGATATTCTCTGGGGCCAACGTCCTGACTTTC CASSSTGIFSGANVLTF